This T cell receptor beta chain was documented in a study of T cell repertoires in cytomegalovirus infection. About the research overall: Recently identified HLA-C-restricted CMV epitopes were among the peptides used. Public TCR beta signatures marked donors with CMV infection and the matching HLA.

Study observations and caveats: The ex vivo response was dominated by HLA-C-restricted CMV-specific TCR beta clonotypes.

TCRdb passed the reads through MiXCR, listing each CDR3 protein once. The sample lists about a million distinct CDR3 sequences; roughly 30% were seen once. The CDR3 totals 15 residues. Trimming took 5 bases from V and 7 from J; bases not matched to a gene: 9. The germline V gene encodes CDR1 SEHNR and CDR2 FQNEAQ (reference sequence). This clonotype was detected only once. Antigen unknown. This TCR was recovered from a human donor in good health (CMV status not recorded). Some clones in this sample may be carry-over from other donors' samples. The V and J genes are TRBV7-9 and TRBJ2-4; 9 nucleotides line up with TRBD1. The sample in question was cultured CD8+ T cells from PBMCs, obtained from culture after CMV antigen stimulation. The CDR3 region is CASSPPTGGWNIQYF. The CDR3 DNA sequence: TGTGCCAGCAGCCCCCCTACAGGGGGCTGGAACATTCAGTACTTC.